The present TCR beta chain was sequenced within a study of post-analysis software for immune sequencing data. The study's findings and limits: A handful of TRBV segments were significantly more frequent in patients than in controls. TRBV5-6, TRBV5-1 and TRBV20-1 were among these segments.

TCR beta libraries were prepared from cDNA with unique molecular identifiers. TCRdb redid the calling of the PCR reads with MiXCR, one entry per CDR3 protein. The sample has about 200,000 distinct CDR3 sequences, 29% seen once. CDR3 length: 19 amino acids. Per the germline V gene, CDR1 is DFQATT and CDR2 is SNEGSKA (reference sequence). With 5 bases clipped from V and 2 bases from J, the junction kept 16 bases outside the gene matches. This clonotype has a count of ten or more. What it recognizes is unknown. The sample consisted of blood. The chain is built from TRBV20-1 and TRBJ2-1; 12 bases are shared with TRBD2. This receptor was obtained from a girl aged 2-17 years with multiple sclerosis. CDR3 in DNA: TGCAGTGCTCAGAATTGGAGGGCTAGCGGGAGGGCCACCTACAATGAGCAGTTCTTC. Amino acid sequence: CSAQNWRASGRATYNEQFF.